This T cell receptor beta chain was profiled in a study of blood T cell repertoires in COVID-19. Background on the study: Specimens from acute and convalescent COVID-19 originated in the United States, Italy and Spain. T cells, B-cell-depleted T cells, or PBMCs supplied cDNA or gDNA.

Per the germline V gene, CDR1 is SGHVS and CDR2 is FQNEAQ. The CDR3 has 13 amino acids. As originally analysed: Using reference gene primer amplification, nucleated cell counts were estimated. Profiling relied on immunoSEQ multiplex PCR, and the TCRdb table lists in-frame clones only, not all of them. V and J calls plus clone size are reproduced from that table; the DNA served to infer D and trimming. The data show some 11,000 clones, nearly 90% seen once. About this clone itself: Compared with germline, one end of the junction differs, possibly owing to a read error.

The chain recombines TRBV7-8 with TRBJ2-1, with 9 bases matching TRBD1. The sequence was obtained from a human donor in a cohort sampled during active COVID-19. Sequenced material: peripheral blood. CDR3 region: CASSVATGGWQFF. The CDR3 DNA is TGTGCCAGCAGCGTAGCCACAGGGGGCTGGCAGTTCTTC.